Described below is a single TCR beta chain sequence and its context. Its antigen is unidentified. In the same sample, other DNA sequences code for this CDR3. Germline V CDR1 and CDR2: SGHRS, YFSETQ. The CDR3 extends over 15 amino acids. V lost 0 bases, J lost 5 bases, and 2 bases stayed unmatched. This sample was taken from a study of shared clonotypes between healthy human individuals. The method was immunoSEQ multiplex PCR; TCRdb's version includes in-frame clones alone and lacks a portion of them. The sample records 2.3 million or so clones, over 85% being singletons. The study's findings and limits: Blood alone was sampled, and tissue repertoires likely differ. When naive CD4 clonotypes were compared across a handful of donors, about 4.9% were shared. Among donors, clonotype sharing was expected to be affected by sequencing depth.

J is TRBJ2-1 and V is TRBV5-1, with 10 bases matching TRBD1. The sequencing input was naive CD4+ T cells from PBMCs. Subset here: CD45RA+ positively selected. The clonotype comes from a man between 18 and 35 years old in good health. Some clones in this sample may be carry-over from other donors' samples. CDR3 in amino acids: CASSLGQGAHNEQFF. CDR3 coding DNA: TGCGCCAGCAGCTTGGGACAGGGGGCCCACAATGAGCAGTTCTTC. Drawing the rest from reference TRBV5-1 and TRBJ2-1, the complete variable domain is KAGVTQTPRYLIKTRGQQVTLSCSPISGHRSVSWYQQTPGQGLQFLFEYFSETQRNKGNFPGRFSGRQFSNSRSEMNVSTLELGDSALYLCASSLGQGAHNEQFFGPGTRLTVL.